This entry features one T cell receptor (beta chain) sequence. Its binding antigen is unknown. No base quality information exists; no much larger clone differs at one position. The cysteine opens and the phenylalanine closes a CDR3 of 13 amino acids. CDR3 DNA only is kept here, 39 bases in frame from base 1. For this chain, trimming is 1 base at the V end and 6 bases at the J end, and the number of junction bases without a gene match is 2. This specimen belongs to a study of blood T cell repertoires in COVID-19 (dated by TCRdb to the early 2020s). At the level of the whole study: Samples covering the acute and convalescent phases of COVID-19 were provided by collaborators in the United States, Italy and Spain. Where available, HLA class I and class II types were obtained from metadata supplied by the sample provider rather than from assay-based typing. The material from the prospective study consisted of cDNA or gDNA derived from T cells, B-cell-depleted T cells, or PBMCs. The repertoires were made available in a free public database intended to serve as a resource for research on the immune response to SARS-CoV-2. Deeply sampled blood TCRbeta repertoires from subjects exposed to, actively infected with, or recovered from COVID-19 were included in the dataset. The sample metadata nearly always contained a de-identified subject ID, COVID-19 status, age in years and sex. Samples were obtained from the ongoing ImmuneRACE study (first 160 participants) and from 1,000 to 1,500 subjects provided by 6 global collaborators. The full study reports these points: How much clinical and demographic metadata was included differed by source and by participant, and the metadata was provided uncurated.

TCRbeta CDR3 regions were amplified from genomic DNA using the immunoSEQ Assay, a bias-controlled multiplex PCR. For the original study's pipeline: Nucleated cell counts per sample were estimated from amplification of reference gene primers within the assay. To quantify the absolute abundance of each unique TCRbeta CDR3 rearrangement, sequence reads were collapsed and filtered. For each sample, productive Simpson clonality was calculated as the square root of Simpson's diversity index across productive rearrangements. The table comes from immuneACCESS by way of TCRdb, which keeps in-frame sequences with V and J called. Part of the clones is missing from these tables; in studies checked, under half for an unresolved V gene and the rest for unknown reasons. The V and J calls and clone size come from that table; D and trimming were worked out from the DNA. The sample profile shows fewer than 70,000 clones; 65% to 90% of them were found once. Of the sample, roughly 24% falls within the top ten clones.

The collaborating institutions used their own protocols to collect whole blood in K2EDTA tubes. For TCRbeta analysis, collaborator samples were shipped as frozen whole blood, as isolated PBMCs, or as DNA extracted from either sample type. The TCR comes from a man in his forties or fifties with acute or convalescent COVID-19. Recombination joined TRBV12-3 or TRBV12-4 with TRBJ2-7; TRBD1 matches 8 bases in the middle. The sample taken for sequencing was peripheral blood. The CDR3 has the sequence CASSLDRGVEQYF. The nucleotide sequence reads TGTGCCAGCAGTTTAGACAGGGGGGTCGAGCAGTACTTC.